This T cell receptor (beta chain) was captured in a study of response to subunit inactivated influenza vaccine. This CDR3 has 13 residues. Germline V lookup: CDR1 SQVTM, CDR2 ANQGSEA. V was cut by 2 bases and J by 4 bases, with 10 bases left in between. Findings and limits, study-wide: The authors suggested that few new T cells are recruited per seasonal influenza vaccination.

Ten or more counts support this clonotype. Antigen: not known. TCRdb fed the RT-PCR reads into MiXCR, producing one record per CDR3 protein. The sample gives about 610,000 distinct CDR3 sequences, approximately 15% of which show up once; 8.5% to 14% is in the top ten. The chain links TRBV29-1 to TRBJ2-3; D may be TRBD1 (6 bases). This TCR derives from a man aged 50-59 years who received an inactivated influenza vaccine. Material: PBMCs from blood, obtained about 12 days after vaccination. This CDR3 is CSVELGGSDTQYF. CDR3 DNA: TGCAGCGTTGAATTAGGGGGATCAGATACGCAGTATTTT.